A single sample gave rise to the 24 T cell receptor beta chains below, sequenced in a study of blood T cell repertoires in COVID-19. Libraries were prepared by immunoSEQ multiplex PCR; TCRdb keeps only in-frame clonotypes and omits some of them. The sample holds 380,000 or so clones, 70% to 90% seen once. Material: peripheral blood. The receptor source for this set is a man in his forties with acute or convalescent COVID-19.

This chain uses TRBV5-1 with TRBJ2-1, with 9 bases identical to TRBD2. V gave up 4 bases and J gave up 3 bases; unmatched junction bases: 11. CDR1 and CDR2 from the germline V gene are SGHRS and YFSETQ. The CDR3 is made up of 17 amino acids. The CDR3 nucleotides read TGCGCCAGCAGCCCCAGGAGCGGGGGGCCAGACTACAATGAGCAGTTCTTC. Translating gives CASSPRSGGPDYNEQFF.

Details on this clone: Other DNA variants within this sample encode the same CDR3. The V gene is TRBV3-1 (or the pseudogene TRBV3-2), the J gene TRBJ1-1, with D possibly matching TRBD1 (5 bases). Germline CDR1 LGHDT, CDR2 YNNKEL (reference sequence). Trimming took off 3 bases at V and 4 bases at J, with 15 bases between the two ends. CDR3 length: 15 amino acids. DNA for the CDR3: TGTGCCAGCAGCCAGACCGGGACGGGAGGCACTGAAGCTTTCTTT. Protein: CASSQTGTGGTEAFF.

The V call is TRBV7-9, the J call TRBJ1-5, with 12 bases fitting TRBD1. Germline CDR1 is SEHNR and CDR2 is FQNEAQ (reference sequence). The CDR3 is made up of 15 amino acids. V trimming: 4 bases; J trimming: 5 bases; junction bases outside the gene matches: 3. In DNA form, the CDR3 reads TGTGCCAGCAGCTCGGGACAGGGGGCCGATCAGCCCCAGCATTTT. This translates into CASSSGQGADQPQHF. Variable domain in full (rest from reference TRBV7-9 and TRBJ1-5): DTGVSQNPRHKITKRGQNVTFRCDPISEHNRLYWYRQTLGQGPEFLTYFQNEAQLEKSRLLSDRFSAERPKGSFSTLEIQRTEQGDSAMYLCASSSGQGADQPQHFGDGTRLSIL.

The chain uses TRBV4-1 and TRBJ1-1; D is undetermined. Trimming cost V 0 bases and J 0 bases, with 11 bases left between them. The CDR3 is made up of 16 amino acids. Germline CDR1 MGHRA, CDR2 YSYEKL. The CDR3 DNA is TGCGCCAGCAGCCAAGATCGGTCAGGTGTGAACACTGAAGCTTTCTTT. This sequence encodes CASSQDRSGVNTEAFF.

This clone was recorded once. The gene calls are TRBV4-3 and TRBJ2-3; TRBD2 might be the D (5 bases). Per germline, CDR1 LGHNA and CDR2 YSLEER. The CDR3 runs to 12 residues. Trimming shortened V by 2 bases and J by 11 bases, and 11 bases separated the two germline ends. The CDR3 DNA reads as TGCGCCAGCAGCCAAACGGGGAGTCAGCAGTATTTT. It encodes CASSQTGSQQYF.

V is TRBV19 and J is TRBJ2-7; tentatively, D is TRBD1 (6 bases). Looked up from germline, CDR1 is LNHDA and CDR2 is SQIVND (reference sequence). The CDR3 contains 15 residues. V lost 5 bases to trimming and J lost 2 bases, with 16 bases between them. The CDR3 spells CASSAKRDTTYEQYF. The CDR3 nucleotides are TGTGCCAGTAGTGCGAAAAGGGACACCACCTACGAGCAGTACTTC.

The genes are TRBV10-3 and TRBJ1-2; TRBD1 matches at 7 bases. Unmatched junction bases numbered 7, after V lost 5 bases and J lost 1 base. This CDR3 comprises 15 residues. Germline CDR1 reads ENHRY; CDR2 reads SYGVKD. The CDR3 region is CAISLRTGNNYGYTF. CDR3 in DNA: TGTGCCATCAGTTTGCGGACAGGAAATAACTATGGCTACACCTTC.

V usage is TRBV19 and J usage is TRBJ1-6; a possible D gene is TRBD1 (5 bases). Germline V gene lookup returns CDR1 LNHDA and CDR2 SQIVND (reference sequence). The CDR3 extends over 13 amino acids. V was clipped by 9 bases and J by 11 bases, with 17 bases between them. As DNA, the CDR3 is TGTGCCAGCCGGGCGGGAAGGGGAACACCCCTCCACTTT. It encodes CASRAGRGTPLHF.

This clone was detected only a few times. The J gene is TRBJ2-5, the V gene TRBV29-1; 9 bases map to TRBD1. V was pared by 2 bases and J by 1 base, with 8 bases of the junction left unmatched. Germline CDR1 and CDR2: SQVTM and ANQGSEA. The length of the CDR3 is 16 residues. The CDR3 here is CSVERNRDRVQETQYF. As DNA, the CDR3 is TGCAGCGTTGAACGGAACCGGGACAGGGTCCAAGAGACCCAGTACTTC. Using reference TRBV29-1 and TRBJ2-5 for the parts outside the CDR3, the full variable domain is SAVISQKPSRDICQRGTSLTIQCQVDSQVTMMFWYRQQPGQSLTLIATANQGSEATYESGFVIDKFPISRPNLTFSTLTVSNMSPEDSSIYLCSVERNRDRVQETQYFGPGTRLLVL.

The gene calls are TRBV9 and TRBJ1-3; TRBD1 might be the D (5 bases). Germline CDR1 and CDR2: SGDLS and YYNGEE. Trimming pared 0 bases from V and 2 bases from J, leaving 9 bases between. The CDR3 contains 15 residues. Here the CDR3 reads CASSVDGGAGNTIYF. The CDR3 DNA follows: TGTGCCAGCAGCGTAGATGGAGGGGCTGGAAACACCATATATTTT. Supplemented by reference TRBV9 and TRBJ1-3, the full variable domain reads DSGVTQTPKHLITATGQRVTLRCSPRSGDLSVYWYQQSLDQGLQFLIQYYNGEERAKGNILERFSAQQFPDLHSELNLSSLELGDSALYFCASSVDGGAGNTIYFGEGSWLTVV.

The chain has TRBV4-3 and TRBJ2-3; TRBD2 matches at 10 bases. CDR1 LGHNA and CDR2 YSLEER come from the germline V gene. The CDR3 runs to 17 residues. The junction had 14 bases not matched to a gene; V was cut back by 1 base and J by 10 bases. The CDR3 spells CASSQVPLAGELRAQYF. The CDR3 bases are TGCGCCAGCAGCCAAGTCCCCCTAGCGGGGGAACTCAGGGCGCAGTATTTT.

This clone was seen a single time. The J gene is TRBJ1-1, the V gene TRBV10-2, with 7 positions matching TRBD1. The CDR3 extends over 15 amino acids. V was pared by 4 bases and J by 4 bases, with 9 bases of the junction left unmatched. Germline CDR1 is WSHSY and CDR2 is SAAADI. The CDR3 DNA is TGCGCCAGCAGTGGGCCCCCACAGGGGACCACTGAAGCTTTCTTT. Amino acids: CASSGPPQGTTEAFF.

Here the CDR3 DNA reads TGCGCCAGCAGCCAAGTGGAAAAGGAACAGGGGAACGGCTACACCTTC. Amino acids: CASSQVEKEQGNGYTF. V is TRBV4-1 and J is TRBJ1-2; 7 bases are a match to TRBD1. The CDR3 runs to 16 residues. The germline V gene has CDR1 MGHRA and CDR2 YSYEKL. V was pared by 1 base and J by 8 bases, with 13 bases of the junction left unmatched.

This chain joins TRBV27 and TRBJ1-6, with a possible D match to TRBD1 (6 bases). The CDR3 has 16 amino acids. Germline values: CDR1 MNHEY, CDR2 SMNVEV (reference sequence). V gave up 0 bases and J gave up 1 base, with 7 bases separating them. CDR3 amino acids: CASSLSQGSYNSPLHF. Written as DNA, the CDR3 is TGTGCCAGCAGTTTATCGCAGGGGTCCTATAATTCACCCCTCCACTTT.

The chain joins TRBV6-5 to TRBJ2-1; 7 bases agree with TRBD2. The CDR3 is 13 amino acids. The trim removed 5 bases at V and 9 bases at J, leaving 7 bases unmatched. The germline gives CDR1 MNHEY, CDR2 SVGAGI. The CDR3 DNA reads TGTGCCAGCAGTCGTAGCGGGTTGGGTGAGCAGTTCTTC. It codes for CASSRSGLGEQFF.

This chain joins TRBV4-1 and TRBJ2-3; 11 nucleotides agree with TRBD1. The CDR3 is 16 residues long. CDR1 is MGHRA, CDR2 YSYEKL, per germline. J gave up 1 base and V 8 bases, and 8 bases lay outside the gene matches. The CDR3 loop is CASEGTGQGGTDTQYF. CDR3 bases: TGCGCCAGCGAGGGTACGGGACAGGGGGGCACAGATACGCAGTATTTT.

The chain is built from TRBV5-1 and TRBJ2-1; 7 bases line up with TRBD2. From germline, CDR1 is SGHRS and CDR2 YFSETQ. The CDR3 is 15 residues long. Trimming at V came to 0 bases and at J to 8 bases, leaving 8 bases not matched to a gene. CDR3 DNA sequence: TGCGCCAGCAGCTTGGGCGCGACTAGCATCCATGAGCAGTTCTTC. Encoded protein: CASSLGATSIHEQFF.

The chain has TRBV4-3 and TRBJ1-5; D gene unclear. The CDR3 covers 16 residues. Germline CDR1 LGHNA, CDR2 YSLEER. V was trimmed by 1 base and J by 4 bases, leaving 14 bases between them. CDR3 amino acids: CASSQGFQRPNQPQHF. CDR3 sequence (DNA): TGCGCCAGCAGCCAAGGTTTTCAGAGGCCTAATCAGCCCCAGCATTTT.

There are a few counts of this clone. Its ends do not fully match the called genes, so a read error is possible. The J gene is TRBJ2-3, the V gene TRBV7-9, with a tentative D call TRBD2 (5 bases). The CDR3 is 16 amino acids. Germline V CDR1 and CDR2: SEHNR, FQNEAQ (reference sequence). Here the CDR3 reads CASSLAEGLRTDTQYF. As DNA, the CDR3 is TGTGCCAGCAGTTTAGCTGAGGGCCTAAGAACAGATACGCAGTATTTT.

The chain carries TRBV4-1 and TRBJ2-7; the D gene is possibly TRBD1 (6 bases). Germline CDR1 and CDR2: MGHRA and YSYEKL. CDR3 size: 14 residues. V dropped 3 bases and J dropped 2 bases, with 11 bases sitting between them. CDR3 region: CASSQGHLAYEQYF. In nucleotides, the CDR3 is TGCGCCAGCAGCCAGGGACACCTCGCCTACGAGCAGTACTTC.

The chain recombines TRBV5-1 with TRBJ1-1, with 7 positions matching TRBD1. In germline, CDR1 is SGHRS, CDR2 YFSETQ. The CDR3 runs 17 residues. V was pared by 0 bases and J by 1 base, with 9 bases of the junction left unmatched. The CDR3 DNA sequence: TGCGCCAGCAGCTTGGGTGGGGACAGCAATTCGAACACTGAAGCTTTCTTT. Its protein product is CASSLGGDSNSNTEAFF.

The V and J genes are TRBV7-9 and TRBJ1-1; D remains ambiguous. CDR1 and CDR2 (germline): SEHNR, FQNEAQ (reference sequence). CDR3 length equals 12 residues. Trimming took off 5 bases at V and 7 bases at J, with 11 bases between the two ends. The CDR3, as DNA: TGTGCCAGCAGCCACGAGGCTAGTGAAGCTTTCTTT. Translation: CASSHEASEAFF. Supplemented by reference TRBV7-9 and TRBJ1-1, the full variable domain reads DTGVSQNPRHKITKRGQNVTFRCDPISEHNRLYWYRQTLGQGPEFLTYFQNEAQLEKSRLLSDRFSAERPKGSFSTLEIQRTEQGDSAMYLCASSHEASEAFFGQGTRLTVV.

The rearrangement uses TRBV7-2 and TRBJ1-4, with 9 bases that match TRBD1. The CDR3 is made up of 15 amino acids. Germline values: CDR1 SGHTA, CDR2 FQGNSA. V lost 5 bases and J lost 4; bases outside the gene matches: 5. Here the CDR3 DNA reads TGTGCCAGCAGCCAAATGACAGGGGGTAATGAAAAACTGTTTTTT. It translates to CASSQMTGGNEKLFF.

J is TRBJ1-6 and V is TRBV15, with D uncertain. This CDR3 is built from 13 residues. Germline V gives CDR1 LNHNV, CDR2 YYDKDF (reference sequence). Deletions cut 4 bases from V and 8 bases from J, with 9 bases between. CDR3 sequence (DNA): TGTGCCACCAGCACCAAGATAGATTCACCCCTCCACTTT. Residues: CATSTKIDSPLHF. Looking up the rest from reference TRBV15 and TRBJ1-6 gives the full variable domain: DAMVIQNPRYQVTQFGKPVTLSCSQTLNHNVMYWYQQKSSQAPKLLFHYYDKDFNNEADTPDNFQSRRPNTSFCFLDIRSPGLGDTAMYLCATSTKIDSPLHFGNGTRLTVT.